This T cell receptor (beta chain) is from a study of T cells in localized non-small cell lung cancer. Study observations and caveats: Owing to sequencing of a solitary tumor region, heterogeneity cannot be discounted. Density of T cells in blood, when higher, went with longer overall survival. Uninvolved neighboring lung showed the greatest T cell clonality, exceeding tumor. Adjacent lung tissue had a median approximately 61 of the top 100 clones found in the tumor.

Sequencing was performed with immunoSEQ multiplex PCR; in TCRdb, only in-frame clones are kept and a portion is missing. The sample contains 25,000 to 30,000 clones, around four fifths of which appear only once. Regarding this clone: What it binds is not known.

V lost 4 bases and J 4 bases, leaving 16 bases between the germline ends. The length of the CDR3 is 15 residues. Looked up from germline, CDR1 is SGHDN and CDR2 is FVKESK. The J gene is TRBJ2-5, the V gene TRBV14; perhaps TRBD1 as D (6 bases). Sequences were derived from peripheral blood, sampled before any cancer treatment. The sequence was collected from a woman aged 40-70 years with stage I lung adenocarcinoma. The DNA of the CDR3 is TGTGCCAGCAGCCCTCTAAGGGGGTTGGGAGAGACCCAGTACTTC. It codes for CASSPLRGLGETQYF.